The next 10 T cell receptor beta chains were all read from a single sample in a study of long-term antiretroviral therapy in people with HIV. immunoSEQ v3.0 was run at survey level. Generated by immunoSEQ multiplex PCR, the TCRdb table keeps only in-frame clones and is missing some. Here the sample spans about 30,000 clones, 70% to 90% being singletons. Sequencing was performed on unsorted PBMCs, taken roughly 2.9 years before starting antiretroviral therapy. The receptors stem from a woman younger than 45 with HIV.

In its sample, this clone was seen once. The chain couples TRBV4-1 to TRBJ2-5, with a tentative D call TRBD1 (6 bases). V gave up 5 bases and J gave up 0 bases, with 16 bases separating them. Germline CDR1 and CDR2: MGHRA and YSYEKL. The CDR3 has 16 amino acids. The CDR3 coding sequence is TGCGCCAGCAGCGCAGGGGATGGGGGTTACCAAGAGACCCAGTACTTC. Amino acid sequence: CASSAGDGGYQETQYF.

The V gene is TRBV7-9, the J gene TRBJ1-1; the match to TRBD1 covers 12 bases. Germline CDR1 and CDR2: SEHNR and FQNEAQ (reference sequence). CDR3 length equals 17 residues. V gave up 4 bases and J gave up 1 base; unmatched junction bases: 7. This CDR3 reads CASSSGTGGLKNTEAFF. The DNA of the CDR3 is TGTGCCAGCAGCTCCGGGACAGGGGGCTTGAAGAACACTGAAGCTTTCTTT.

The chain links TRBV23-1 to TRBJ2-3; 12 nucleotides agree with TRBD1. TRBV23-1 is labeled an ORF, and its function is uncertain. V lost 3 bases, J lost 5 bases, and 9 bases stayed unmatched. The CDR3 is made up of 17 amino acids. CDR3 DNA sequence: TGCGCCAGCAGTCATCCGGGACAGGGGGCGGTGGGAGATACGCAGTATTTT. This translates into CASSHPGQGAVGDTQYF.

V gene TRBV18 combines with J gene TRBJ1-3; D ambiguous. The germline V and J ends were trimmed by 0 bases and 4 bases, with 4 bases remaining between them. The CDR3 runs to 13 residues. From germline, CDR1 is KGHSH and CDR2 LQKENI. The CDR3, as DNA: TGTGCCAGCTCACCACCCCAGGGAAACACCATATATTTT. As protein: CASSPPQGNTIYF.

The rearrangement links TRBV6-6 to TRBJ2-2, with D possibly matching TRBD2 (6 bases). The V end lost 5 bases, the J end lost 4 bases, and 14 bases lay between the germline ends. Germline values: CDR1 MNHNY, CDR2 SVGAGI (reference sequence). This CDR3 region has 15 residues. Here the CDR3 reads CASSDAGPVTGELFF. In nucleotides, the CDR3 is TGTGCCAGCAGTGACGCGGGGCCGGTCACCGGGGAGCTGTTTTTT.

V and J are TRBV18 and TRBJ1-1, with D tentatively TRBD1 (5 bases). CDR3 length: 14 residues. Germline values: CDR1 KGHSH, CDR2 LQKENI. V shed 5 bases and J shed 4 bases, with 14 bases lying between them. The CDR3 loop reads CASSREQVGTEAFF. The CDR3 DNA follows: TGTGCCAGCTCAAGGGAACAGGTCGGCACTGAAGCTTTCTTT.

The chain is built from TRBV5-4 and TRBJ1-2; perhaps TRBD1 as D (5 bases). Trimming cost V 1 base and J 0 bases, with 10 bases left between them. CDR1 SGHNT and CDR2 YYREEE come from the germline V gene (reference sequence). The CDR3 length is 15 residues. The CDR3 loop reads CASSLQGVTNYGYTF. In DNA, the CDR3 is TGTGCCAGCAGCTTGCAAGGGGTTACTAACTATGGCTACACCTTC.

The rearrangement uses TRBV13 and TRBJ2-1; no firm D call. V dropped 5 bases and J dropped 2 bases, with 13 bases sitting between them. The germline V gene encodes CDR1 PRHDT and CDR2 FYEKMQ (reference sequence). The CDR3 is made up of 15 amino acids. As DNA, the CDR3 is TGTGCCAGCAGCAGAAACCGAAATGCCTACAATGAGCAGTTCTTC. Its translation: CASSRNRNAYNEQFF. The full variable domain, its missing parts supplied by reference TRBV13 and TRBJ2-1, is AAGVIQSPRHLIKEKRETATLKCYPIPRHDTVYWYQQGPGQDPQFLISFYEKMQSDKGSIPDRFSAQQFSDYHSELNMSSLELGDSALYFCASSRNRNAYNEQFFGPGTRLTVL.

This chain links TRBV5-1 with TRBJ2-1; TRBD2 matches 9 bases. Trimming cost V 0 bases and J 8 bases; bases outside gene matches: 9. This CDR3 comprises 16 residues. The germline CDR1 and CDR2 sequences are SGHRS and YFSETQ. CDR3 nucleotide sequence: TGCGCCAGCAGCTTGGTAACAATGGGACTAGCTGATGAGCAGTTCTTC. As protein: CASSLVTMGLADEQFF. Variable domain in full (rest from reference TRBV5-1 and TRBJ2-1): KAGVTQTPRYLIKTRGQQVTLSCSPISGHRSVSWYQQTPGQGLQFLFEYFSETQRNKGNFPGRFSGRQFSNSRSEMNVSTLELGDSALYLCASSLVTMGLADEQFFGPGTRLTVL.

The rearrangement links TRBV7-9 to TRBJ1-5; D possibly corresponds to TRBD1 (5 bases). The CDR3 runs to 16 residues. Per the germline V gene, CDR1 is SEHNR and CDR2 is FQNEAQ (reference sequence). V was pared by 8 bases and J by 0 bases, with 17 bases between. The CDR3 spells CASRILRDYSNQPQHF. CDR3 DNA sequence: TGTGCCAGCCGCATCTTGAGGGACTATAGCAATCAGCCCCAGCATTTT.